This TCR beta chain was sequenced in a study of early T cells in non-severe SARS-CoV-2 infection. Overall study context: With bulk RNA from unsorted whole blood as input, sequencing yielded unpaired chains. Study-wide findings and caveats: Matches to VDJdb favored anti-spike CD8 responses and missed private and CD4 specificities.

Germline V gene data show CDR1 as MNHEY and CDR2 as SMNVEV (reference sequence). This CDR3 has 13 amino acids. V was pared by 6 bases and J by 0 bases, with 6 bases between. In regard to this clonotype: Its antigen is currently unknown.

The protocol attached unique molecular identifiers to individual cDNA molecules. Using its own MiXCR run on the 5' RACE reads, TCRdb lists one record per CDR3 protein. The top ten hold about 5.5% of the sample, which has tens of thousands of distinct CDR3 sequences, under 15% seen once. The sequenced material came from whole blood. This chain connects TRBV27 to TRBJ1-5; the D is unclear. The sequence was collected from an adult who was a healthcare worker with PCR-confirmed SARS-CoV-2 infection or an uninfected control (not recorded which). The CDR3 spells CASRVYSNQPQHF. The CDR3 DNA reads TGTGCCAGCAGGGTATATAGCAATCAGCCCCAGCATTTT.